This T cell receptor (beta chain) was sequenced in a study of blood T cell repertoires in COVID-19. Looking at the study overall: T cells, B-cell-depleted T cells, or PBMCs provided the cDNA or gDNA that served as material.

The CDR3 contains 15 residues. Germline V gene data show CDR1 as LNHDA and CDR2 as SQIVND (reference sequence). Trimming removed 4 bases from V and 0 bases from J; junction bases left unmatched: 4. In the original workflow: It was from reference gene primer amplification that nucleated cell counts were estimated. Sequencing was performed with immunoSEQ multiplex PCR; in TCRdb, only in-frame clones are kept and a portion is missing. That table supplies the V and J calls and clone size; D and trimming were determined from the DNA. The profile covers fewer than 15,000 clones, with over 75% appearing a single time and about 48% taken by the ten largest.

Sequenced material: peripheral blood. The source of this sequence is a man at least 80 years old with acute or convalescent COVID-19. V and J are TRBV19 and TRBJ2-3; TRBD1 matches at 7 bases. The CDR3 DNA reads as TGTGCCAGTAGTACCGGGACAGATAGCACAGATACGCAGTATTTT. It translates to CASSTGTDSTDTQYF.